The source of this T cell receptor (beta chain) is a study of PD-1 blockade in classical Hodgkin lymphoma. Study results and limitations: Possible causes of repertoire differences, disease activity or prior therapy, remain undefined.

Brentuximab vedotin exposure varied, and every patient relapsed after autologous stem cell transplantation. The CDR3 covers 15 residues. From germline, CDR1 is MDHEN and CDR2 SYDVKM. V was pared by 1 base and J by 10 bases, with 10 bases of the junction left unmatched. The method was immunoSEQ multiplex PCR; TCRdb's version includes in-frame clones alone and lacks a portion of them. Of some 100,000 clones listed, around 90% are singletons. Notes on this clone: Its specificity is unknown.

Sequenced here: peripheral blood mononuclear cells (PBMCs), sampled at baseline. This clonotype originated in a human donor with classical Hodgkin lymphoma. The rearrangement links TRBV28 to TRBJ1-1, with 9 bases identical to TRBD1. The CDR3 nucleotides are TGTGCCAGCAGTTTATCGGACAGGGGACCTAGGGGAGCTTTCTTT. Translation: CASSLSDRGPRGAFF.